This T cell receptor beta chain is from a study of cytomegalovirus exposure and HLA in healthy donors. Profiling relied on immunoSEQ multiplex PCR, and the TCRdb table lists in-frame clones only, not all of them. The table records about 140,000 clones, almost 90% of them present only once. From germline, CDR1 is MNHEY and CDR2 SVGAGI. V lost 6 bases, J lost 1 base, and 2 bases stayed unmatched. The CDR3 has 14 amino acids. The rearrangement uses TRBV6-5 and TRBJ2-2, with TRBD2 matching 7 bases. Sequencing was done on a sample of PBMCs. The sequence derives from a woman between 18 and 29 years old in good health and CMV-seropositive. This chain's CDR3 is CASSPGGNTGELFF. In DNA, the CDR3 is TGTGCCAGCAGCCCGGGGGGGAACACCGGGGAGCTGTTTTTT.